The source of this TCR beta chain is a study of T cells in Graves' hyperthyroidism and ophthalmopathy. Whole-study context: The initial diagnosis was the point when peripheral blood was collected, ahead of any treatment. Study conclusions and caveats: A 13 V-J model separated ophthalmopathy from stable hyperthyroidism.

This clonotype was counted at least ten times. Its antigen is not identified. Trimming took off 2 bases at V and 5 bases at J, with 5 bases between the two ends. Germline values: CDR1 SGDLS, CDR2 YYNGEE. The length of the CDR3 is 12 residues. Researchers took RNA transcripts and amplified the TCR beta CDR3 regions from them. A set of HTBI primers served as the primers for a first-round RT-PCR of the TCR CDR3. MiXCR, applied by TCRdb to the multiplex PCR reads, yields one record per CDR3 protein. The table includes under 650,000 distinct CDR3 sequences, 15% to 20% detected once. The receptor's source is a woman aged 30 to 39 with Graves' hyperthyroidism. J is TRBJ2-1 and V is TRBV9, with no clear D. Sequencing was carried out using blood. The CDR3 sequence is CASSVGNNEQFF. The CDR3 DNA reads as TGTGCCAGCAGCGTGGGAAACAATGAGCAGTTCTTC.